The 18 T cell receptor beta chains presented below share a single source sample, sequenced in a study of blood T cell repertoires in COVID-19. Sequencing was performed with immunoSEQ multiplex PCR; in TCRdb, only in-frame clones are kept and a portion is missing. The data contain over 200,000 clones, around 93% of them singletons. The sample consisted of PBMCs or T cells enriched from blood (not recorded which). The origin of the receptors is a human donor in a cohort exposed to, infected with or recovered from COVID-19 (not recorded which). The donor label of this sample is uncertain.

V gene TRBV30 combines with J gene TRBJ2-5; maybe TRBD1 (5 bases). The V gene lost 2 bases and the J gene lost 6 bases, with 16 bases spanning the gap. This CDR3 spans 14 amino acids. CDR1 and CDR2 from the germline V gene are GTSNPN and SVGIG (reference sequence). This CDR3 is CAWSPRTPGKTQYF. The DNA of the CDR3 is TGTGCCTGGAGTCCGCGGACACCAGGGAAGACCCAGTACTTC.

This clone has only one observation. J is TRBJ1-1 and V is TRBV5-1; D may be TRBD1 (5 bases). Trimming took off 0 bases at V and 9 bases at J, with 15 bases between the two ends. The CDR3 length is 14 residues. CDR1 is SGHRS, CDR2 YFSETQ, per germline. The CDR3 sequence is CASSLEGSYIQAFF. CDR3 in DNA: TGCGCCAGCAGCTTGGAGGGGTCATACATACAAGCTTTCTTT.

The V call is TRBV15, the J call TRBJ1-5, with D tentatively TRBD1 (5 bases). CDR1 and CDR2 from the germline V gene are LNHNV and YYDKDF (reference sequence). V was shortened by 0 bases and J by 7 bases, with 10 bases between the two germline ends. The CDR3 is made up of 14 amino acids. The CDR3 protein is CATSRDRGRQPQHF. In nucleotides, the CDR3 is TGTGCCACCAGCAGAGATCGGGGGAGACAGCCCCAGCATTTT.

V is TRBV28 and J is TRBJ2-7, with D unresolved. This CDR3 has 12 residues. The V gene's germline CDR1 is MDHEN and CDR2 SYDVKM. Deletions cut 5 bases from V and 6 bases from J, with 11 bases between. Written as DNA, the CDR3 is TGTGCCAGCAGTAAGCCGACTGGCGAGCAGTACTTC. Its translation is CASSKPTGEQYF.

The table lists this clone with a few counts. The rearrangement joins TRBV12-3 or TRBV12-4 to TRBJ1-2; maybe TRBD1 (6 bases). Deletions cut 6 bases from V and 4 bases from J, with 12 bases between. The CDR3 is 13 amino acids. The CDR3 protein is CASSLGQFYGYTF. Written as DNA, the CDR3 is TGTGCCAGCAGCCTTGGACAGTTCTATGGCTACACCTTC.

The J gene is TRBJ1-1, the V gene TRBV18; D remains unclear. Trimming took off 3 bases at V and 4 bases at J, with 12 bases between the two ends. CDR1 is KGHSH, CDR2 LQKENI, per germline. The CDR3 loop spans 14 amino acids. The CDR3 here is CASSPQGLGTEAFF. In DNA, the CDR3 is TGTGCCAGCTCACCTCAAGGACTAGGCACTGAAGCTTTCTTT.

The chain recombines TRBV4-1 with TRBJ1-6, with 9 positions matching TRBD1. The V gene end was trimmed by 6 bases and the J gene end by 9 bases; junction bases not matched to a gene: 12. In germline, CDR1 is MGHRA, CDR2 YSYEKL. This CDR3 has 16 amino acids. CDR3 DNA: TGCGCCAGCAGTCTGGGACAGGGCATATCGGGTTCACCCCTCCACTTT. Its translation is CASSLGQGISGSPLHF.

The rearrangement joins TRBV5-6 to TRBJ1-1, with D possibly matching TRBD1 (6 bases). CDR1 and CDR2 (germline): SGHDT, YYEEEE. V dropped 6 bases and J dropped 1 base, with 13 bases sitting between them. This CDR3 region has 14 residues. The CDR3 loop is CASNWGGANTEAFF. DNA for the CDR3: TGTGCCAGCAATTGGGGGGGCGCGAACACTGAAGCTTTCTTT.

This sequence joins TRBV29-1 and TRBJ2-2, with TRBD2 as a possible D gene (5 bases). The CDR3 contains 13 residues. In germline, CDR1 is SQVTM, CDR2 ANQGSEA. V was cut by 4 bases and J by 3 bases, with 9 bases left in between. CDR3 coding DNA: TGCAGCGTTGTGGGCGGGCACACCGGGGAGCTGTTTTTT. It codes for CSVVGGHTGELFF.

This rearrangement joins TRBV29-1 to TRBJ1-1, with no clear D. Trimming took 5 bases from V and 8 from J, leaving 9 bases between them. CDR3 length: 10 residues. Germline CDR1 is SQVTM and CDR2 is ANQGSEA. CDR3 sequence (DNA): TGCAGCGTTCAGACGGGGGAAGCTTTCTTT. Its protein product is CSVQTGEAFF. Full variable domain (rest looked up from reference TRBV29-1 and TRBJ1-1): SAVISQKPSRDICQRGTSLTIQCQVDSQVTMMFWYRQQPGQSLTLIATANQGSEATYESGFVIDKFPISRPNLTFSTLTVSNMSPEDSSIYLCSVQTGEAFFGQGTRLTVV.

The chain links TRBV27 to TRBJ2-3, with TRBD2 matching over 15 bases. Germline V gives CDR1 MNHEY, CDR2 SMNVEV (reference sequence). The CDR3 has 17 residues. V was pared by 5 bases and J by 1 base, with 4 bases of the junction left unmatched. CDR3 nucleotide sequence: TGTGCCAGCAGTCTCCGGACTAGCGGGGGGGGCACAGATACGCAGTATTTT. Translating it yields CASSLRTSGGGTDTQYF.

This clone was observed once. The chain combines TRBV4-1 with TRBJ1-3, with 10 bases matching TRBD1. Trimming cost V 0 bases and J 1 base; bases outside gene matches: 6. CDR1 MGHRA and CDR2 YSYEKL come from the germline V gene. The CDR3 consists of 18 residues. In DNA, the CDR3 is TGCGCCAGCAGCCAAGAGGGGGACAGGGGCCGTTCTGGAAACACCATATATTTT. Its translation is CASSQEGDRGRSGNTIYF.

The genes are TRBV7-2 and TRBJ1-6; D ambiguous. CDR3 size: 15 residues. The germline V gene encodes CDR1 SGHTA and CDR2 FQGNSA. Deletions cut 3 bases from V and 7 bases from J, with 13 bases between. The CDR3 nucleotides are TGTGCCAGCAGCTTTGGCTCCCAGGCCAATTCACCCCTCCACTTT. Translated: CASSFGSQANSPLHF.

This sequence joins TRBV11-2 and TRBJ1-4; TRBD1 aligns across 11 bases. After removal of 5 bases from V and 7 bases from J, the junction contained 6 bases not matched to a gene. Per germline, CDR1 SGHAT and CDR2 FQNNGV. CDR3 size: 15 residues. The CDR3 nucleotides read TGTGCCAGCAGCCTGGGACAGGGGGGAGGTGAAAAACTGTTTTTT. It yields the protein CASSLGQGGGEKLFF.

This clone was detected only once. This chain uses TRBV12-5 with TRBJ2-5, with 8 nucleotides matching TRBD2. The germline V gene encodes CDR1 LGHNT and CDR2 FRNRAP. This CDR3 contains 12 residues. CDR3 region: CAPIIGGGTQYF. CDR3 coding DNA: TGTGCGCCAATAATCGGGGGGGGGACCCAGTACTTC.

CDR3 in DNA: TGTGCCAGCAGCAAAGTCCCCTGGGACAGCCTATATTTGAACACTGAAGCTTTCTTT. Its translation: CASSKVPWDSLYLNTEAFF. V usage is TRBV21-1 and J usage is TRBJ1-1; TRBD1, the table's D call, was not compared with the DNA. TRBV21-1 is given as a pseudogene. CDR3 size: 19 residues.

The CDR3 loop is CASSQSTAGNQPQHF. For the CDR3, the DNA is TGTGCCAGCAGTCAATCGACAGCCGGTAATCAGCCCCAGCATTTT. This rearrangement joins TRBV7-8 to TRBJ1-5, with D maybe TRBD1 (5 bases). V gave up 6 bases and J gave up 4 bases, with 16 bases separating them. There are 15 residues in the CDR3. Per germline, CDR1 SGHVS and CDR2 FQNEAQ.

This clone was seen more than once but under ten times. The V call is TRBV30, the J call TRBJ2-7; 7 positions match TRBD1. Per the germline V gene, CDR1 is GTSNPN and CDR2 is SVGIG (reference sequence). CDR3 length: 14 amino acids. Losses at the gene ends were 4 bases for V and 3 bases for J; bases not matched to a gene: 9. The CDR3, as DNA: TGTGCCTGGACTTACGGGGACAGCCGCTACGAGCAGTACTTC. Amino acid sequence: CAWTYGDSRYEQYF.